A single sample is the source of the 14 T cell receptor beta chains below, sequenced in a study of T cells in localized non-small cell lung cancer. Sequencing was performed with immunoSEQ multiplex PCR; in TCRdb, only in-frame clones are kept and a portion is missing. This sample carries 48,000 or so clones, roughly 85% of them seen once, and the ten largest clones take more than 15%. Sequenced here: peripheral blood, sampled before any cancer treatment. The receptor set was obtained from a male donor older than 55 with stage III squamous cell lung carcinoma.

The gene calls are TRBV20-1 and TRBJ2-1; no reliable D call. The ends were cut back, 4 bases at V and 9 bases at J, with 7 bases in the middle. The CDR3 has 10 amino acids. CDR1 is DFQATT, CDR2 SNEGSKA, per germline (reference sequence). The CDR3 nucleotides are TGCAGTGCTAAAGCTGGTGAGCAGTTCTTC. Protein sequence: CSAKAGEQFF.

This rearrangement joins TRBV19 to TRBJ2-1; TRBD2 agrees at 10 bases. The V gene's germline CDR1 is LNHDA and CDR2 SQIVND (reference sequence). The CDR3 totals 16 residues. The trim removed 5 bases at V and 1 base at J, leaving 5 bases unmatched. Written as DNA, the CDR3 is TGTGCCAGTAGTCCTAGCGGGAGTAGTTCCTACAATGAGCAGTTCTTC. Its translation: CASSPSGSSSYNEQFF.

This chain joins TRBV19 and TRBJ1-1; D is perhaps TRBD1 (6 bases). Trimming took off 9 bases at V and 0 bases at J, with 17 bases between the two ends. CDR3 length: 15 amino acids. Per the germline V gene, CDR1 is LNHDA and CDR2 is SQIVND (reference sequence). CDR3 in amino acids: CASKGQLTMNTEAFF. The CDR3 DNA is TGTGCCAGCAAAGGACAGCTAACTATGAACACTGAAGCTTTCTTT. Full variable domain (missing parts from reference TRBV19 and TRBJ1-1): DGGITQSPKYLFRKEGQNVTLSCEQNLNHDAMYWYRQDPGQGLRLIYYSQIVNDFQKGDIAEGYSVSREKKESFPLTVTSAQKNPTAFYLCASKGQLTMNTEAFFGQGTRLTVV.

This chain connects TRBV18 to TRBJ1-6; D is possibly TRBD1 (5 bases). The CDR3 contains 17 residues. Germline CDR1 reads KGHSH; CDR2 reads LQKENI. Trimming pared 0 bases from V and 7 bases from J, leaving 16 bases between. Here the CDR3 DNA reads TGTGCCAGCTCACCACCCCCAGGGTTGCCCCAAAATTCACCCCTCCACTTT. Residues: CASSPPPGLPQNSPLHF.

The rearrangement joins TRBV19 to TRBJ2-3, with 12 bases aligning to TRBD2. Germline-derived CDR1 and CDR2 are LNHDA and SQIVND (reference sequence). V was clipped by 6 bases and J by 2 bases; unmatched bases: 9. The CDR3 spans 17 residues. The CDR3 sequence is CASSLTSGGSFTDTQYF. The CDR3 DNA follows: TGTGCCAGTAGCCTAACTAGCGGGGGGTCATTCACAGATACGCAGTATTTT.

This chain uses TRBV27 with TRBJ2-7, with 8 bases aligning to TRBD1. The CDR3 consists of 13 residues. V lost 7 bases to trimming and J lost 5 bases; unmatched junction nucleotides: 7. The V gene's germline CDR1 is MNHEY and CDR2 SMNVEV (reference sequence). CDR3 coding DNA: TGTGCCAGCACCCCAGGGGGCGGGCACGAGCAGTACTTC. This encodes CASTPGGGHEQYF.

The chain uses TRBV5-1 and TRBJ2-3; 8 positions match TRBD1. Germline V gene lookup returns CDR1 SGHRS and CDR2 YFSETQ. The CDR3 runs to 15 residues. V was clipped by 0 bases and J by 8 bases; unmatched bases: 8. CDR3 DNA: TGCGCCAGCAGCTTGGCCAACAGGGGGTTTGGTACGCAGTATTTT. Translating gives CASSLANRGFGTQYF.

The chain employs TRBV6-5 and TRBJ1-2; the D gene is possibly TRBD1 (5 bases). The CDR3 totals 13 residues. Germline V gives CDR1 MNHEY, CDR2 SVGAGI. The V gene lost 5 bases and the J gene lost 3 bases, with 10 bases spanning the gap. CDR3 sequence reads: CASSPDRHYGYTF. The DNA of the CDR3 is TGTGCCAGCAGTCCCGACAGACACTATGGCTACACCTTC.

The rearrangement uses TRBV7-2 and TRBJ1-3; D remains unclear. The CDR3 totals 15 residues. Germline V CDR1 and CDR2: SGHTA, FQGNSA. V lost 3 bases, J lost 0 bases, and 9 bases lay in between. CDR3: CASSFSGDSGNTIYF. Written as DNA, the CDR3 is TGTGCCAGCAGCTTTTCAGGAGACTCTGGAAACACCATATATTTT.

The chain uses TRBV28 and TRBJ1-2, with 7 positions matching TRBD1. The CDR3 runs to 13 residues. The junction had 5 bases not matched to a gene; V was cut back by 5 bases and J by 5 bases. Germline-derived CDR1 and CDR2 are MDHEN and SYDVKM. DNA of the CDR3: TGTGCCAGCAGTCTAGACAGGGTATATGGCTACACCTTC. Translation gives CASSLDRVYGYTF.

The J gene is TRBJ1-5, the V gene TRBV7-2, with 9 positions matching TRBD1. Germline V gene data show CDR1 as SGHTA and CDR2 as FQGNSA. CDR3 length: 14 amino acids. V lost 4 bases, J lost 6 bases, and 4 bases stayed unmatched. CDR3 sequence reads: CASSSDRGFQPQHF. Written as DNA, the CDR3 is TGTGCCAGCAGCTCGGACAGGGGATTTCAGCCCCAGCATTTT.

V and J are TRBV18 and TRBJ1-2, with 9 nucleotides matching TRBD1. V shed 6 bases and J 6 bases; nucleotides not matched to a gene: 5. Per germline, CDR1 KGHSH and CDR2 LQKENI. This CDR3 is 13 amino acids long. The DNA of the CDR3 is TGTGCCAGCTCCCCGGGACAGGGTGATGGCTACACCTTC. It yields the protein CASSPGQGDGYTF.

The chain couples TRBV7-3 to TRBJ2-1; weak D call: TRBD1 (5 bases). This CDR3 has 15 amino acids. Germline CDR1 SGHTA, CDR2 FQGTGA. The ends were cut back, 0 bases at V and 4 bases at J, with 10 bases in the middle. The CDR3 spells CASSLTAGLYNEQFF. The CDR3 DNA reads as TGTGCCAGCAGCTTAACGGCAGGGTTATACAATGAGCAGTTCTTC.

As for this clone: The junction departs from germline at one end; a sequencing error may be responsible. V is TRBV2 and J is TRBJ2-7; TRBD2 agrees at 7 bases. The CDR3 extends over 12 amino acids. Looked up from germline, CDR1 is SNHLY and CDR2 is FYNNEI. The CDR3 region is CASSAETSQNFF. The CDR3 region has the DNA TGTGCCAGCAGTGCCGAGACTAGCCAAAACTTCTTC. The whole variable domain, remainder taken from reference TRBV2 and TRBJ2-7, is EPEVTQTPSHQVTQMGQEVILRCVPISNHLYFYWYRQILGQKVEFLVSFYNNEISEKSEIFDDQFSVERPDGSNFTLKIRSTKLEDSAMYFCASSAETSQNFFGPGTRLTVT.